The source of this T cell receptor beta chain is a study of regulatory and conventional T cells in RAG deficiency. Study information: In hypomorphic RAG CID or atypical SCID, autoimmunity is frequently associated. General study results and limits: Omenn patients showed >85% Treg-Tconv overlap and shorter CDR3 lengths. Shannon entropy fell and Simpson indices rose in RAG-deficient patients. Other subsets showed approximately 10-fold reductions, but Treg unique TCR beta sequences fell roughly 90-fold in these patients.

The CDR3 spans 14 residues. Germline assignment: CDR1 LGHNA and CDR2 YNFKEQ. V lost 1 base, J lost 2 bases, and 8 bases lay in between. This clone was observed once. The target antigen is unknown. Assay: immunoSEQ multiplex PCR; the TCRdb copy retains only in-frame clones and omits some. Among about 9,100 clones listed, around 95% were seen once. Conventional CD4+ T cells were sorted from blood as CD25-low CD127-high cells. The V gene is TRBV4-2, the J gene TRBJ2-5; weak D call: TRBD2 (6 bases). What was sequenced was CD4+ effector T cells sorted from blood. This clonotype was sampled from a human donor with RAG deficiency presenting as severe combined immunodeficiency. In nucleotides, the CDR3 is TGTGCCAGCAGCCAAGCGGGACTTCAAGAGACCCAGTACTTC. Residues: CASSQAGLQETQYF.